The rows below give T cell receptor beta chains drawn from one sample of a study of radiation and T cells in renal cell carcinoma. Produced via immunoSEQ multiplex PCR; TCRdb's table is partial and in-frame only. The table shows about 86,000 clones, with around four fifths occurring only once. Here the sequenced sample was blood, taken from a patient whose treatment included radiotherapy and nephrectomy. The receptors were gathered from a man in his forties or fifties with renal cell carcinoma. Each CDR3 is given with its conserved first and last residue. The order of the fields is clone size, J gene, V gene, D gene, CDR3 DNA, CDR3 protein. D genes are given only for firm matches. Clone size is given for some rows only: seen once, a few or many times, or a class if the clone is expanded.

>NA|TRBJ1-1|TRBV28|TRBD1
TGTGCCAGCAGTTTAAGGCGTTACAGGGGCAACACTGAAGCTTTCTTT
CASSLRRYRGNTEAFF
>NA|TRBJ2-3|TRBV7-9|TRBD1
TGTGCCAGCAGCGACGCGACAGGGGCAGATACGCAGTATTTT
CASSDATGADTQYF
>once|TRBJ1-1|TRBV5-1|NA
TGCGCCAGCAGCTTGGGCCCGCAGGGAAACGGTGAAGCTTTCTTT
CASSLGPQGNGEAFF
>few|TRBJ2-1|TRBV19|NA
TGTGCCAGTAGTATGGGGAATTACAATGAGCAGTTCTTC
CASSMGNYNEQFF
>NA|TRBJ2-5|TRBV29-1|TRBD1
TGCAGCGTTTCCGGACAGGGGGCAGCTGTGGGAGAGACCCAGTACTTC
CSVSGQGAAVGETQYF
>medium-sized|TRBJ2-7|TRBV5-1|TRBD1
TGCGCCAGCAGCTTGGGAGGTACAGGGGGCTACGAGCAGTACTTC
CASSLGGTGGYEQYF
>NA|TRBJ1-4|TRBV9|NA
TGTGCCAGCAGCGCCGGCGTGGGGGCTGTTGAAAAACTGTTTTTT
CASSAGVGAVEKLFF
>NA|TRBJ2-5|TRBV11-2|TRBD2
TGTGCCAGCAGCTCGGAAGGACTAGCGGAGACCCAGTACTTC
CASSSEGLAETQYF
>few|TRBJ1-1|TRBV5-4|NA
TGTGCCAGCAGCTTGTGGGAGTTGGGTGCAGGGGAGGCTTTCTTT
CASSLWELGAGEAFF
>once|TRBJ2-7|TRBV7-2|NA
TGTGCCAGCAGCCCATATTCGAAGGCGGGGTCACACGAGCAGTACTTC
CASSPYSKAGSHEQYF
>NA|TRBJ1-4|TRBV7-9|NA
TGTGCCAGCAGCTTACCGGGCCTTAATGAAAAACTGTTTTTT
CASSLPGLNEKLFF
>NA|TRBJ2-7|TRBV6-1|TRBD1
TGTGCCAGCAGCCACATAGGGACAGGGAGTGTGCAGTACTTC
CASSHIGTGSVQYF
>few|TRBJ1-1|TRBV2|NA
TGTGCCAGCAAAGCATCAGGGAACACTGAAGCTTTCTTT
CASKASGNTEAFF
>NA|TRBJ1-1|TRBV9|NA
TGTGCCAGCAGCAACAGGCTATCTGAAGCTTTCTTT
CASSNRLSEAFF
>few|TRBJ2-1|TRBV7-9|NA
TGTGCCAGCAGCTTAGCTAGCGTCTCCTCCAATGAGCAGTTCTTC
CASSLASVSSNEQFF
>NA|TRBJ2-7|TRBV2|NA
TGTGCCAGCAGTGACTATGAGAGCTCCTACGAGCAGTACTTC
CASSDYESSYEQYF
>NA|TRBJ2-3|TRBV27|NA
TGTGCCAGCAGTGGACGGTTCAGCTCCCCAACGCAGTATTTT
CASSGRFSSPTQYF
>NA|TRBJ1-3|TRBV4-1|TRBD1
TGCGCCAGCAGCCCCCGGACAGGGCGGGACACCATATATTTT
CASSPRTGRDTIYF